The 15 T cell receptor beta chains below all came from one sample that was sequenced in a study of T-cell reconstitution after alpha-beta-depleted transplantation in children. The library targeted TCRbeta and was prepared with unique molecular identifiers. TCRdb reprocessed the PCR reads with MiXCR, giving one entry per CDR3 protein. This table holds approximately 15,000 distinct CDR3 sequences, approximately 13% found once. Sequencing was performed on PBMCs, mostly from graft donor cells, taken 180 days after TCRalphabeta/CD19-depleted stem cell transplant. These TCRs come from a boy younger than two who had a stem cell transplant for Wiskott-Aldrich syndrome, so the T cells may come from the graft donor.

The CDR3 nucleotides read TGTGCCAGCAGCCCCCGGACTAGCGTACGCACAGATACGCAGTATTTT. Translating gives CASSPRTSVRTDTQYF. The chain employs TRBV14 and TRBJ2-3; TRBD2 matches 9 bases. Germline assignment: CDR1 SGHDN and CDR2 FVKESK. The CDR3 totals 16 residues. The V and J ends lost 4 bases and 1 base, in that order; junction bases with no gene match: 6.

The sample holds many counts of this clonotype. The chain links TRBV5-5 to TRBJ2-5, with D unclear. Germline V gives CDR1 SGHKS, CDR2 YYEKEE (reference sequence). Trimming took 9 bases from V and 5 from J, leaving 17 bases between them. The CDR3 runs to 13 residues. CDR3 protein: CATLSQLRETQYF. Here the CDR3 DNA reads TGTGCCACCCTGTCTCAGTTGCGGGAGACCCAGTACTTC.

J is TRBJ1-2 and V is TRBV24-1, with D possibly matching TRBD1 (5 bases). V lost 5 bases and J 2 bases, leaving 11 bases between the germline ends. The CDR3 sequence is 14 residues long. CDR1 is KGHDR, CDR2 SFDVKD, per germline. The CDR3 coding sequence is TGTGCCACCAGTGCGGACACCGAAAACTATGGCTACACCTTC. It codes for CATSADTENYGYTF.

The sample holds many counts of this clonotype. This sequence joins TRBV5-1 and TRBJ2-3; D not resolved. In germline, CDR1 is SGHRS, CDR2 YFSETQ. Trimming shortened V by 0 bases and J by 3 bases, and 11 bases separated the two germline ends. The CDR3 extends over 15 amino acids. This CDR3 reads CASSLERYPTDTQYF. DNA for the CDR3: TGCGCCAGCAGCTTGGAACGTTACCCTACAGATACGCAGTATTTT.

This clonotype was counted many times. The V gene is TRBV5-1, the J gene TRBJ2-3, with D tentatively TRBD1 (5 bases). From germline, CDR1 is SGHRS and CDR2 YFSETQ. There are 16 residues in the CDR3. Trimming took 0 bases from V and 0 from J, leaving 11 bases between them. The CDR3 spells CASSLDAGHSTDTQYF. DNA of the CDR3: TGCGCCAGCAGCTTGGATGCAGGGCACAGCACAGATACGCAGTATTTT.

This clonotype has a count of ten or more. This sequence joins TRBV7-9 and TRBJ1-6, with D tentatively TRBD1 (5 bases). CDR3 length equals 13 residues. V was shortened by 5 bases and J by 13 bases, with 15 bases between the two germline ends. Per the germline V gene, CDR1 is SEHNR and CDR2 is FQNEAQ (reference sequence). This CDR3 reads CASSPGPGFPLHF. As DNA, the CDR3 is TGTGCCAGCAGCCCGGGACCGGGGTTTCCCCTCCACTTT.

This clonotype was observed a handful of times. The chain has TRBV5-1 and TRBJ2-7; TRBD2 might be the D (7 bases). CDR1 is SGHRS, CDR2 YFSETQ, per germline. The V and J ends lost 4 bases and 2 bases respectively, with 19 bases between them. This CDR3 has 16 residues. The CDR3 is CASSPRQAGVTYEQYF. The CDR3 nucleotides read TGCGCCAGCAGCCCCCGACAGGCGGGAGTAACCTACGAGCAGTACTTC.

The gene calls are TRBV28 and TRBJ1-2; TRBD1 matches 8 bases. The CDR3 spans 14 residues. V lost 7 bases and J lost 4; bases outside the gene matches: 8. CDR1 and CDR2 from the germline V gene are MDHEN and SYDVKM. The CDR3 reads CASIVQGAGYGYTF. CDR3 coding DNA: TGTGCCAGCATAGTCCAGGGGGCAGGCTATGGCTACACCTTC.

This chain links TRBV14 with TRBJ2-7, with D tentatively TRBD1 or TRBD2 (7 bases each). The germline V gene encodes CDR1 SGHDN and CDR2 FVKESK. V lost 5 bases to trimming and J lost 6 bases, with 17 bases between them. The CDR3 has 14 amino acids. The CDR3 nucleotides are TGTGCCAGCAGCTTGGCTCTCAGGGGGGGCGAGCAGTACTTC. Translated, it gives CASSLALRGGEQYF.

In this sample, this clonotype turned up many times. The rearrangement uses TRBV20-1 and TRBJ2-4, with 11 bases matching TRBD1. V gave up 6 bases and J gave up 1 base; unmatched junction bases: 8. CDR3 length: 16 amino acids. CDR1 and CDR2 (germline): DFQATT, SNEGSKA (reference sequence). The CDR3 sequence: CSAWTGGNWAKNIQYF. CDR3 DNA: TGCAGTGCATGGACAGGGGGCAATTGGGCCAAAAACATTCAGTACTTC.

The genes are TRBV28 and TRBJ1-1; D ambiguous. There are 15 residues in the CDR3. Trimming took 3 bases from V and 5 from J, leaving 16 bases between them. CDR1 is MDHEN, CDR2 SYDVKM, per germline. The DNA of the CDR3 is TGTGCCAGCAGTTTGAGGACGCGGCCGGGGACTGAAGCTTTCTTT. It specifies CASSLRTRPGTEAFF.

As concerns this clonotype: Germline and junction disagree at one end, which may indicate a read error. V and J are TRBV5-1 and TRBJ1-1, with D hard to call. The CDR3 is 15 residues long. Germline CDR1 is SGHRS and CDR2 is YFSETQ. CDR3 nucleotide sequence: TGCGCCAGCAGCTGGCATGGTCTCCAGAACACTGAAGCTTTCTTC. It encodes CASSWHGLQNTEAFF.

This clonotype has a count of ten or more. The rearrangement links TRBV29-1 to TRBJ1-1; tentatively, D is TRBD1 (6 bases). The CDR3 has 16 residues. Germline CDR1 is SQVTM and CDR2 is ANQGSEA. V lost 7 bases to trimming and J lost 1 base, with 22 bases between them. The CDR3 region is CSAEVGGVSWNTEAFF. The CDR3 bases are TGCAGCGCCGAGGTAGGGGGGGTAAGTTGGAACACTGAAGCTTTCTTT.

V usage is TRBV6-1 and J usage is TRBJ1-1; D gene uncertain. Trimming removed 1 base at V and 0 bases at J, with 6 bases between. The CDR3 spans 14 residues. CDR1 and CDR2 (germline): MNHNS, SASEGT. As DNA, the CDR3 is TGTGCCAGCAGTGAAGGCAGGCTGAACACTGAAGCTTTCTTT. Translated: CASSEGRLNTEAFF.

This clonotype was seen a handful of times. In nucleotides, the CDR3 is TGTGCCAGCAGCTACGGCCGGACAGGCTGGCAAGAGACCCAGTACTTC. This translates into CASSYGRTGWQETQYF. This chain uses TRBV7-8 with TRBJ2-5, with TRBD1 identical over 7 bases. J gave up 2 bases and V 4 bases, and 10 bases lay outside the gene matches. The CDR3 is 16 residues long. The V gene's germline CDR1 is SGHVS and CDR2 FQNEAQ.